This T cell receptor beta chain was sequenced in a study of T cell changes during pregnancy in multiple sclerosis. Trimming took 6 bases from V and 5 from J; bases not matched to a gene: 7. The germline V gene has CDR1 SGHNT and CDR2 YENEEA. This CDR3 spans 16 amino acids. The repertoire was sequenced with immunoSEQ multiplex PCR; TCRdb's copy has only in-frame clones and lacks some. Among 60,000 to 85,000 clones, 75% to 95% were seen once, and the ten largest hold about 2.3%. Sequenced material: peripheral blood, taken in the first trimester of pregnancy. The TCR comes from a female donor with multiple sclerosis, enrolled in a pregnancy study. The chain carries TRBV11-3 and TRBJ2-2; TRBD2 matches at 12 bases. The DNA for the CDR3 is TGTGCCAGCAGTTCCGGGACTAGCGGGTCGACCGGGGAGCTGTTTTTT. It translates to CASSSGTSGSTGELFF. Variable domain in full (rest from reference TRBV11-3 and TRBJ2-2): EAGVVQSPRYKIIEKKQPVAFWCNPISGHNTLYWYLQNLGQGPELLIRYENEEAVDDSQLPKDRFSAERLKGVDSTLKIQPAELGDSAVYLCASSSGTSGSTGELFFGEGSRLTVL.